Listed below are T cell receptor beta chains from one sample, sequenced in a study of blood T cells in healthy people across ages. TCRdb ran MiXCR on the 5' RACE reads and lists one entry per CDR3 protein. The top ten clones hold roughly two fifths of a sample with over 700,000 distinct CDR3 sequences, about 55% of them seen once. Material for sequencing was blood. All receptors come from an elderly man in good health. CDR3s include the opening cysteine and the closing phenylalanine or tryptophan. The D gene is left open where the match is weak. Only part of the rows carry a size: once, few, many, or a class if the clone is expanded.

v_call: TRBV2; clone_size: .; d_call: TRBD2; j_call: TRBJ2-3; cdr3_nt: TGTGCCAGCCCTCCCACTAGCGCCATTAGCACAGATACGCAGTATTTT; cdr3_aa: CASPPTSAISTDTQYF
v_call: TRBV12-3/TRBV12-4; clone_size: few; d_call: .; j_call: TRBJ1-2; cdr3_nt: TGTGCCAGCAGTTTAAGGAGCTATGGCTACACCTTC; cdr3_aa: CASSLRSYGYTF
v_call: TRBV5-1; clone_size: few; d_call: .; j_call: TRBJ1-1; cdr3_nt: TGCGACAGCAGCTTCAATTCGGGACCCTCTGAAGCTTTCTTT; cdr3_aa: CDSSFNSGPSEAFF
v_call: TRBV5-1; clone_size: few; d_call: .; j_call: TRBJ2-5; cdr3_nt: TGCGCCAGCAGCCCGTCGATCCAAGAGACCCAGTACTTC; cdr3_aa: CASSPSIQETQYF
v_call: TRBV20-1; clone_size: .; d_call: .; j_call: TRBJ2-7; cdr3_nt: TGCAGTGCCAGAGATCCCAGGACCGCCTACGAGCAGTACTTC; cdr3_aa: CSARDPRTAYEQYF
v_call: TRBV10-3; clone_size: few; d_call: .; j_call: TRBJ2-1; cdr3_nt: TGTGCCATCAGTGAGGGACAGATCTACAATGAGCAGTTCTTC; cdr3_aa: CAISEGQIYNEQFF
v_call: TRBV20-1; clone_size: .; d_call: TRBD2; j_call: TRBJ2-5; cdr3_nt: TGCAGTGCTAGAGGCGGGACTAGCGGACTCCAAGAGACCCAGTACTTC; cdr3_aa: CSARGGTSGLQETQYF
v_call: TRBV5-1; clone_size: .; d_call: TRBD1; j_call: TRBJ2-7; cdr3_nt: TGCGCCAGCAGCTTGGCGGGGACAGTCCTCTACGAGCAGTACTTC; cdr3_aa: CASSLAGTVLYEQYF
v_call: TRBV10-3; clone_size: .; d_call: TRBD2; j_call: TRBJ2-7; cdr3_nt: TGTGCCATCACCGGACTAGCGGGTAATTACGAGCAGTACTTC; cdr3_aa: CAITGLAGNYEQYF
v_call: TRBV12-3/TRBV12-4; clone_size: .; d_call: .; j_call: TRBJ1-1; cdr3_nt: TGTGCCAGCAGCCCGGAGGGTTGGGGCACTGAAGCTTTCTTT; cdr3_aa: CASSPEGWGTEAFF
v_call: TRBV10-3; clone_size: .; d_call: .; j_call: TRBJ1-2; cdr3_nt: TGTGCCATCAGTGAGGGGGCAGCTGGCTATGGCTACACCTTC; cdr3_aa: CAISEGAAGYGYTF
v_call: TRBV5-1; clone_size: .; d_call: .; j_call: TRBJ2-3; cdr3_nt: TGCGCCAGCAGCTTGGTCGTGTGTGGCACAGATACGCAGTATTTT; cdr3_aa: CASSLVVCGTDTQYF
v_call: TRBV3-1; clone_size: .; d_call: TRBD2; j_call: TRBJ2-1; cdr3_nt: TGTGCCAGCAGCCGGGCCAGCGGGGTCAATGAGCAGTTCTTC; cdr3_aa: CASSRASGVNEQFF
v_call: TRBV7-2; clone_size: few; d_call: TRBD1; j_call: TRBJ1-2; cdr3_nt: TGTGCCAGCAGCTGGGTGGGACAGGGAAACTATGGCTACACCTTC; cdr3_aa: CASSWVGQGNYGYTF
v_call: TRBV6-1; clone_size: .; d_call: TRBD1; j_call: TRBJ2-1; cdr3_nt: TGTGCCAGCACCTCACCAACTGGGACAGGGCACTTTAATGAGCAGTTCTTC; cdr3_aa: CASTSPTGTGHFNEQFF